In this sample, the clone carrying this TCR beta chain turned up a few times. CDR3 length equals 14 residues. CDR1 is DFQATT and CDR2 is SNEGSKA in the germline V gene (reference sequence). Trimming took off 6 bases at V and 5 bases at J, with 17 bases between the two ends. The data originate from a study of identical twins. Each CDR3 protein is one row after TCRdb ran MiXCR on the 5' RACE reads. The table records 550,000 to 800,000 distinct CDR3 sequences, roughly 7.1% of them present only once. In addition, the sample was reused for a study of yellow fever vaccine responses in identical twins.

Sequencing was carried out using PBMCs. The clonotype originates from a woman under 30 in good health. The V and J genes are TRBV20-1 and TRBJ2-1, with D possibly matching TRBD2 (5 bases). The CDR3 is CSAALEFGDNEQFF. Here the CDR3 DNA reads TGCAGTGCGGCACTAGAGTTTGGGGACAATGAGCAGTTCTTC.